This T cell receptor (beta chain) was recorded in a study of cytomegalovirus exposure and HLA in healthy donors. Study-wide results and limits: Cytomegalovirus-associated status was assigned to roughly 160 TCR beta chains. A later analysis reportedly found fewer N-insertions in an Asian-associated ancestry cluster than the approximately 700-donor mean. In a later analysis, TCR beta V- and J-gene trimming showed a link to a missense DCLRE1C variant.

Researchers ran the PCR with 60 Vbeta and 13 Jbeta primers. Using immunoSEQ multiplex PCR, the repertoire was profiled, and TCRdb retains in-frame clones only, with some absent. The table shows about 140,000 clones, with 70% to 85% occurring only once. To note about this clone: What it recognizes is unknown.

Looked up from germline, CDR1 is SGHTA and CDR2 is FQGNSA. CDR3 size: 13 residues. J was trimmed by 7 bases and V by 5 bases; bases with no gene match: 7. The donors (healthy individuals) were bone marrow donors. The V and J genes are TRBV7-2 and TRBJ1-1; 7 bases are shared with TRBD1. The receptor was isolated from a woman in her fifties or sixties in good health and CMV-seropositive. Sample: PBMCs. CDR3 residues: CASSRTGLYEAFF. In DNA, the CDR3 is TGTGCCAGCAGCCGGACAGGCCTATATGAAGCTTTCTTT.